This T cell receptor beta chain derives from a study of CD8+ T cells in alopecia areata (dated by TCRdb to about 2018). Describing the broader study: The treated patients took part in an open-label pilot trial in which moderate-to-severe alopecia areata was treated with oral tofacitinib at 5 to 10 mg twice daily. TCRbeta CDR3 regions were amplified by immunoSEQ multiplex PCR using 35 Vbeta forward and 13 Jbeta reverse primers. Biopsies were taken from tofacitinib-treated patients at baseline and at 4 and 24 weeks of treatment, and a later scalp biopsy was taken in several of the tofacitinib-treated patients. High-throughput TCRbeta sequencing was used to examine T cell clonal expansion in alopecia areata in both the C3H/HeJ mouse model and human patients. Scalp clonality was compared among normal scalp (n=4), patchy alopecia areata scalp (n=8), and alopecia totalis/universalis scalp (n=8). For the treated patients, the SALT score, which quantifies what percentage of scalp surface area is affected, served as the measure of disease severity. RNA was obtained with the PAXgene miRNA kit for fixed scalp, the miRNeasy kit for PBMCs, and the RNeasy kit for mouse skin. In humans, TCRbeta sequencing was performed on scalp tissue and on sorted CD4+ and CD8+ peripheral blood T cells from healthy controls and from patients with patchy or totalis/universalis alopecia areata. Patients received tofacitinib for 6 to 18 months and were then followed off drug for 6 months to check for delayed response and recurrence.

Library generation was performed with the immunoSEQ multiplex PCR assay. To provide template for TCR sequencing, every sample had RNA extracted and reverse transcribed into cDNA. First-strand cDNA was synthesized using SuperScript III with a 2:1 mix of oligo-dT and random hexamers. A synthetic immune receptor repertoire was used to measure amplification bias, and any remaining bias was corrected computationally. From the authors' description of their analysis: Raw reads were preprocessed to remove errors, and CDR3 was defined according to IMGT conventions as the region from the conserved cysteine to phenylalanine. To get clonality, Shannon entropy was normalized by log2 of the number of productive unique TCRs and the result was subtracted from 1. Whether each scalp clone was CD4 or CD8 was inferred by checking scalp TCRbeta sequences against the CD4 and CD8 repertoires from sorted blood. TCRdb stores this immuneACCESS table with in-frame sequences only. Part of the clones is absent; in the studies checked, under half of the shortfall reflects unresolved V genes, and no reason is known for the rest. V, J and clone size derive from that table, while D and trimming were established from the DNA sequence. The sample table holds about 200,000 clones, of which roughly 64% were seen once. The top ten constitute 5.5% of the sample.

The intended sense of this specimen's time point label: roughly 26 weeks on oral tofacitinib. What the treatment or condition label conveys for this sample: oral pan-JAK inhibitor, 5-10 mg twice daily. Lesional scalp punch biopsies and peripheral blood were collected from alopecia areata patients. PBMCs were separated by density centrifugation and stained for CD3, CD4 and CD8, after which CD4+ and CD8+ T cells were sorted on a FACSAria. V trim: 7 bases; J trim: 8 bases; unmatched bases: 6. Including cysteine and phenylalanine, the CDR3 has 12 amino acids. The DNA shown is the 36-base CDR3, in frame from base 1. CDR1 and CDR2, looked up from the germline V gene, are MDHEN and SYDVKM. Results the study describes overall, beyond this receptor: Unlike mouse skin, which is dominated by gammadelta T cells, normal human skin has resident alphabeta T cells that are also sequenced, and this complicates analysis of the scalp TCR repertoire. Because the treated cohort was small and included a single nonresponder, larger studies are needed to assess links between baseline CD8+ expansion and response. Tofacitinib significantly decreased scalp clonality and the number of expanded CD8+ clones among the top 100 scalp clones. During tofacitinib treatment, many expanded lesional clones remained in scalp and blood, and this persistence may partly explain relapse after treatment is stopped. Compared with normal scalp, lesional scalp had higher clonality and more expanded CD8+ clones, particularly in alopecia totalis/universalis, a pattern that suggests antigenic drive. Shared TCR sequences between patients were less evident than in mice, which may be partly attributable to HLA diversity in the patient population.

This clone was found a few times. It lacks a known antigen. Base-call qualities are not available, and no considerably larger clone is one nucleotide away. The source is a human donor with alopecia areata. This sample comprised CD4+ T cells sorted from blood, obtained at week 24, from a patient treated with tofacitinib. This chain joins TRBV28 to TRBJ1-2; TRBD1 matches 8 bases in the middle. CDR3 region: CASIAGGGGYTF. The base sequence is TGTGCCAGCATAGCAGGGGGCGGAGGCTACACCTTC.